This T cell receptor (beta chain) was sequenced for a study of cytomegalovirus exposure and HLA in healthy donors. The ends were cut back, 6 bases at V and 1 base at J, with 15 bases in the middle. There are 15 residues in the CDR3. Per germline, CDR1 SNHLY and CDR2 FYNNEI. Study-wide findings and caveats: In vitro work confirmed that a few CMV-associated chains recognize CMV antigens.

With respect to this clone: Its antigen remains unidentified.

The donors belonged to the roughly 110-subject validation cohort, separate from the roughly 650-subject first cohort. Sequencing was performed with immunoSEQ multiplex PCR; in TCRdb, only in-frame clones are kept and a portion is missing. The data contain about 150,000 clones, 80% to 90% of them singletons. The source of this sequence is a man between 18 and 35 years old in good health and CMV-seropositive. Sequenced sample: PBMCs. The chain links TRBV2 to TRBJ2-5; tentatively, D is TRBD1 (6 bases). The CDR3 nucleotides read TGTGCCAGCAGGACTACAGGGAAAGGCCAAGAGACCCAGTACTTC. Its protein is CASRTTGKGQETQYF.